This is a list of T cell receptor beta chains from one sample in a study of cytomegalovirus exposure and HLA in healthy donors. Produced via immunoSEQ multiplex PCR; TCRdb's table is partial and in-frame only. This sample has some 52,000 clones, with 65% to 85% found just once. The sequenced sample consisted of PBMCs. Every receptor here comes from a man younger than 35 in good health and CMV-seronegative. The CDR3 runs from the conserved cysteine through the conserved F or W. D genes are given only for firm matches. Clone size is not always given. Where it is, it says once, few, many or a class for expanded clones.

>13|TRBV29-1|-|-|TRBJ1-1
CSVEGGRNTEAFF
TGCAGCGTTGAAGGAGGTAGGAACACTGAAGCTTTCTTT
>13|TRBV30|TRBD1|-|TRBJ2-3
CAWSGQGRDTQYF
TGTGCCTGGAGCGGACAGGGGAGGGATACGCAGTATTTT
>14|TRBV4-2|TRBD2|-|TRBJ2-7
CASSQSSGTYEQYF
TGTGCCAGCAGCCAATCTAGCGGAACCTACGAGCAGTACTTC
>11|TRBV29-1|-|once|TRBJ2-5
CSGTMGETQYF
TGCAGCGGGACTATGGGAGAGACCCAGTACTTC
>15|TRBV28|-|-|TRBJ1-5
CASSLSPPGDQPQHF
TGTGCCAGCAGTTTATCCCCGCCAGGCGATCAGCCCCAGCATTTT
>15|TRBV14|-|-|TRBJ2-1
CASSQGVSGYNEQFF
TGTGCCAGCAGCCAAGGTGTAAGCGGATACAATGAGCAGTTCTTC
>14|TRBV30|TRBD1|-|TRBJ1-6
CACSTGTGNSPLHF
TGTGCCTGCTCGACAGGGACGGGGAATTCACCCCTCCACTTT
>17|TRBV28|TRBD2|-|TRBJ2-7
CASSSTTGLAGVREQYF
TGTGCCAGCAGTTCCACAACGGGACTAGCGGGAGTCCGCGAGCAGTACTTC
>18|TRBV30|TRBD2|-|TRBJ2-3
CAWNPRLTTSGRPDTQYF
TGTGCCTGGAACCCGCGTCTTACGACTAGCGGGAGACCAGATACGCAGTATTTT
>12|TRBV29-1|-|-|TRBJ2-1
CSVGDTPEVQFF
TGCAGCGTGGGGGACACCCCCGAGGTTCAGTTCTTC